Listed below are T cell receptor beta chains from one sample, sequenced in a study of T cell responses to AZD1222 COVID-19 vaccine. TCRdb's copy holds only in-frame clones and misses some; the assay was immunoSEQ multiplex PCR. The sample lists about 100,000 clones; more than 80% were seen once. Sequenced here: peripheral blood, sampled 28 days after the second AZD1222 dose. Every receptor here comes from an adult who received the AZD1222 COVID-19 vaccine. The CDR3 runs from the conserved cysteine through the conserved F or W. A D gene is named only where the DNA matches it firmly. Clone sizes are given selectively: once, few, many, or a class where the clone is expanded.

TRBV7-8	.	TRBJ1-1	TRBD1	CASSLLGQGARGNTEAFF	TGTGCCAGCAGCTTACTCGGACAGGGGGCGCGTGGAAACACTGAAGCTTTCTTT
TRBV7-3	.	TRBJ2-1	TRBD2	CASSPSGSGIDLSSYNEQFF	TGTGCCAGCAGCCCCTCGGGCAGCGGGATCGACTTAAGCTCCTACAATGAGCAGTTCTTC
TRBV13	.	TRBJ2-1	TRBD2	CASSLIAGEGYNEQFF	TGTGCCAGCAGCTTGATTGCGGGAGAGGGGTACAATGAGCAGTTCTTC
TRBV7-8	.	TRBJ1-5	.	CASSKTGVNNQPQHF	TGTGCCAGCAGCAAGACAGGAGTTAATAATCAGCCCCAGCATTTT
TRBV5-1	.	TRBJ2-7	.	CASSLAGGSSYEQYF	TGCGCCAGCAGCTTGGCAGGGGGGTCTTCCTACGAGCAGTACTTC
TRBV19	.	TRBJ2-2	.	CASRPNPEGFGELFF	TGTGCCAGTCGTCCGAACCCTGAGGGCTTCGGGGAGCTGTTTTTT
TRBV10-1	.	TRBJ1-5	TRBD1	CARRDRATQPQHF	TGCGCCAGAAGGGACAGGGCCACCCAGCCCCAGCATTTT
TRBV2	.	TRBJ2-7	.	CASSVGEQYF	TGTGCCAGCAGTGTTGGCGAGCAGTACTTC
TRBV2	.	TRBJ1-1	.	CASKVGAGRHMNTEAFF	TGTGCCAGCAAGGTTGGAGCCGGGAGACACATGAACACTGAAGCTTTCTTT
TRBV18	.	TRBJ2-7	.	CASSPREPYEQYF	TGTGCCAGCTCTCCCAGGGAGCCCTACGAGCAGTACTTC
TRBV7-8	.	TRBJ1-4	.	CASSPSALTNEKLFF	TGTGCCAGCAGCCCGTCAGCGTTAACTAATGAAAAACTGTTTTTT
TRBV27	.	TRBJ1-2	TRBD1	CASSQTTGVGGYTF	TGTGCCAGCAGTCAGACCACAGGGGTGGGAGGCTACACCTTC
TRBV29-1	.	TRBJ1-1	TRBD1	CSSTGTYTEAFF	TGCAGTTCGACAGGGACGTACACTGAAGCTTTCTTT
TRBV7-9	.	TRBJ2-7	TRBD1	CASSPGTAIDEQYF	TGTGCCAGCAGCCCCGGGACAGCCATCGACGAGCAGTACTTC
TRBV7-9	.	TRBJ1-5	.	CASSLDGKNQPQHF	TGTGCCAGCAGCTTAGACGGAAAAAATCAGCCCCAGCATTTT
TRBV7-8	.	TRBJ2-5	.	CASSSKGYETQYF	TGTGCCAGCAGCTCTAAAGGGTACGAGACCCAGTACTTC
TRBV4-1	.	TRBJ1-1	TRBD1	CASSQGDRNTEAFF	TGCGCCAGCAGCCAAGGGGACAGGAACACTGAAGCTTTCTTT
TRBV3-1/TRBV3-2	once	TRBJ2-1	.	CASSQEVWGTTYNEQFF	TGTGCCAGCAGCCAAGAAGTATGGGGGACCACCTACAATGAGCAGTTCTTC
TRBV6-4	.	TRBJ2-5	TRBD2	CASRGLRPGTRTPQETQYF	TGTGCCAGCAGGGGACTAAGACCGGGGACTAGGACCCCCCAAGAGACCCAGTACTTC
TRBV30	.	TRBJ1-5	.	CAWSPGGSNQPQHF	TGTGCCTGGAGTCCCGGGGGTAGCAATCAGCCCCAGCATTTT
TRBV18	.	TRBJ2-7	.	CASSRGAEYYEQYF	TGTGCCAGCTCACGGGGCGCGGAATACTACGAGCAGTACTTC
TRBV15	.	TRBJ1-4	.	CATSPARLVVEKLFF	TGTGCCACCAGCCCGGCCAGGCTTGTAGTGGAAAAACTGTTTTTT
TRBV9	.	TRBJ1-2	.	CASSVGDADYGYTF	TGTGCCAGCAGCGTAGGGGACGCCGACTATGGCTACACCTTC
TRBV2	.	TRBJ2-7	.	CASSEHRDNEQYF	TGTGCCAGCAGTGAGCACAGGGATAACGAGCAGTACTTC
TRBV12-3/TRBV12-4	.	TRBJ1-2	.	CALGGNYGYTF	TGTGCGCTGGGTGGTAACTATGGCTACACCTTC
TRBV10-3	.	TRBJ1-6	.	CAISDFSGSSYNSPLHF	TGTGCCATCAGTGACTTTTCCGGCAGCTCCTATAATTCACCCCTCCACTTT
TRBV5-6	.	TRBJ2-7	.	CASSLAATGPIYEQYF	TGTGCCAGCAGCTTGGCCGCGACAGGTCCGATCTACGAGCAGTACTTC
TRBV5-6	few	TRBJ2-7	.	CASSGGHEQYF	TGTGCCAGCAGCGGAGGGCACGAGCAGTACTTC
TRBV7-9	.	TRBJ2-1	.	CASSLPGDIYNEQFF	TGTGCCAGCAGCTTACCGGGGGATATTTACAATGAGCAGTTCTTC
TRBV12-5	.	TRBJ2-7	TRBD1	CASGLILQGRLHEQYF	TGTGCTAGTGGTTTGATCTTACAGGGGCGATTGCACGAGCAGTACTTC
TRBV18	few	TRBJ2-2	.	CASSPPIRNTGELFF	TGTGCCAGCTCACCACCGATCAGGAACACCGGGGAGCTGTTTTTT